This T cell receptor (beta chain) is from a study of T-cell memory formation after mild COVID-19. TCRdb reanalysed the 5' RACE reads using MiXCR and keeps one entry per CDR3 protein. The table has more than 250,000 distinct CDR3 sequences, 16% seen once. The germline gives CDR1 SGDLS, CDR2 YYNGEE. Between the trimmed V and J ends, which lost 2 bases and 5 bases, there was a span of 19 bases. This CDR3 has 16 amino acids. The TCR was taken from a man between 18 and 29 years old who had mild COVID-19 (a few samples of this study predate the infection). Cell type and time point are not known. Sequences were obtained from PBMCs or a T cell subset sorted from them (not recorded which). The chain recombines TRBV9 with TRBJ2-5, with D maybe TRBD2 (6 bases). The CDR3: CASSVLPVQGGETQYF. The CDR3 DNA is TGTGCCAGCAGCGTTCTGCCGGTTCAAGGAGGGGAGACCCAGTACTTC.